The 14 T cell receptor beta chains given below trace back to one sample, sequenced in a study of synovial regulatory T cells in juvenile arthritis. Generated by immunoSEQ multiplex PCR, the TCRdb table keeps only in-frame clones and is missing some. The sample has around 8,000 clones. Sequencing used Treg cells from blood. As to subset: remaining (HLA-DR-negative) circulating blood Treg cells. Receptors originate from a donor aged 2-30 years with juvenile idiopathic arthritis.

The rearrangement uses TRBV10-2 and TRBJ2-7; TCRdb's D gene call, TRBD1, goes unchecked for lack of DNA. The V gene's germline CDR1 is WSHSY and CDR2 SAAADI. The CDR3 is 14 residues long. No DNA sequence was recorded. Here the CDR3 reads CASSESAGTYEQYF.

This rearrangement joins TRBV27 to TRBJ1-5; TCRdb designates TRBD1, a call that cannot be tested without DNA. CDR3 length equals 15 residues. The DNA is unrecorded. Looked up from germline, CDR1 is MNHEY and CDR2 is SMNVEV (reference sequence). The chain's CDR3 is CASSSGHVFNQPQHF.

The chain combines TRBV19 with TRBJ1-5. The CDR3 spans 17 residues. The DNA is unrecorded. Germline values: CDR1 LNHDA, CDR2 SQIVND (reference sequence). The CDR3 region is CASRFGDGGDRDQPQHF. Full variable domain (remainder filled in from reference TRBV19 and TRBJ1-5): DGGITQSPKYLFRKEGQNVTLSCEQNLNHDAMYWYRQDPGQGLRLIYYSQIVNDFQKGDIAEGYSVSREKKESFPLTVTSAQKNPTAFYLCASRFGDGGDRDQPQHFGDGTRLSIL.

The rearrangement joins TRBV5-1 to TRBJ2-3; there is no DNA to check the TCRdb D call of TRBD1. This CDR3 spans 14 amino acids. No DNA is given. Germline-derived CDR1 and CDR2 are SGHRS and YFSETQ. The CDR3 loop reads CASSWGSTADTQYF.

The V and J genes are TRBV9 and TRBJ1-1. Germline CDR1 and CDR2: SGDLS and YYNGEE. The CDR3 is made up of 14 amino acids. DNA was not recorded. The CDR3 loop is CASSVGRMNTEAFF.

The V gene is TRBV28, the J gene TRBJ1-2; TCRdb names TRBD1, which stays unverified in the absence of DNA. Germline values: CDR1 MDHEN, CDR2 SYDVKM. The CDR3 length is 14 residues. Only the protein is available. The CDR3 loop reads CASSPTGRKYGYTF.

This chain uses TRBV27 with TRBJ1-5. This CDR3 spans 14 amino acids. A DNA sequence was not provided. The germline V gene has CDR1 MNHEY and CDR2 SMNVEV (reference sequence). CDR3 amino acids: CASSRGNSNQPQHF.

This chain links TRBV5-1 with TRBJ2-7; the D call of TRBD2 rests on TCRdb alone, since no DNA is present to check it. The CDR3 loop spans 17 amino acids. The DNA is unrecorded. Germline loops: CDR1 SGHRS, CDR2 YFSETQ. This CDR3 is CASSLAGGGAMSYEQYF.

In terms of frequency, this clone is medium-sized. This rearrangement joins TRBV28 to TRBJ1-5; no DNA is available, so the TRBD1 call from TCRdb remains unchecked. Germline CDR1 MDHEN, CDR2 SYDVKM. CDR3 length equals 15 residues. The nucleotide record is missing. CDR3 protein: CASSLLGGGRQPQHF.

The V and J genes are TRBV5-6 and TRBJ2-7; TCRdb names TRBD1, which stays unverified in the absence of DNA. The CDR3 is made up of 15 amino acids. No DNA is given. Germline V gives CDR1 SGHDT, CDR2 YYEEEE. CDR3 protein: CASSRVGTSDREQYF.

The chain joins TRBV30 to TRBJ2-3; the D call of TRBD1 rests on TCRdb alone, since no DNA is present to check it. CDR3 length: 15 residues. DNA for this receptor is not on file. CDR1 is GTSNPN, CDR2 SVGIG, per germline (reference sequence). The CDR3 sequence is CAWSLTGGRTDTQYF.

The J gene is TRBJ1-5, the V gene TRBV19; TCRdb reports TRBD1, a call that lacks DNA to check it against. The CDR3 spans 14 residues. The protein alone is recorded here. The germline CDR1 and CDR2 sequences are LNHDA and SQIVND (reference sequence). CDR3 loop: CASSIGRAQGPQHF.

The chain joins TRBV5-1 to TRBJ2-7. CDR1 SGHRS and CDR2 YFSETQ come from the germline V gene. The CDR3 runs 17 residues. The DNA sequence is not available. Here the CDR3 reads CASSLVGLRGSSYEQYF. The variable domain in full, with the rest retrieved from reference TRBV5-1 and TRBJ2-7, is KAGVTQTPRYLIKTRGQQVTLSCSPISGHRSVSWYQQTPGQGLQFLFEYFSETQRNKGNFPGRFSGRQFSNSRSEMNVSTLELGDSALYLCASSLVGLRGSSYEQYFGPGTRLTVT.

The chain combines TRBV4-1 with TRBJ1-3; TCRdb calls TRBD1, which cannot be checked without DNA. Per germline, CDR1 MGHRA and CDR2 YSYEKL. CDR3 size: 15 residues. The entry carries no DNA sequence. CDR3 amino acids: CASSLQGFSGNTIYF.